A selection of T cell receptor beta chains follows, all from one sample in a study of control samples from healthy donors and cancer patients. Produced via immunoSEQ multiplex PCR; TCRdb's table is partial and in-frame only. In the table there are approximately 72,000 clones, 75% to 90% of which are singletons. The sequenced sample was blood. These receptors originate from a man aged 50 or older in good health. Both conserved end residues are part of each CDR3. A D gene is named only where the DNA matches it firmly. Size is stated for part of the rows, as once, few or many counts, or as a class when the clone is expanded.

j_gene | len | d_gene | v_gene | abundance | CDR3aa | CDR3nt
TRBJ2-3 | 14 | NA | TRBV4-3 | NA | CASSQGPTSDTQYF | TGCGCCAGCAGCCAGGGACCGACAAGTGATACGCAGTATTTT
TRBJ2-7 | 13 | NA | TRBV6-6 | NA | CASSPLGDYEQYF | TGTGCCAGCAGTCCATTGGGGGACTACGAGCAGTACTTC
TRBJ1-2 | 14 | NA | TRBV18 | NA | CASSPYSGRGGYTF | TGTGCCAGCTCACCCTATTCGGGGCGTGGGGGCTACACCTTC
TRBJ1-1 | 10 | NA | TRBV29-1 | NA | CSVDPGEAFF | TGCAGCGTTGACCCAGGGGAAGCTTTCTTT
TRBJ1-6 | 13 | TRBD1 | TRBV10-3 | NA | CAITDRGGSPLHF | TGTGCCATCACCGACAGGGGCGGTTCACCCCTCCACTTT
TRBJ1-3 | 16 | NA | TRBV4-3 | NA | CASSRVGQLSGNTIYF | TGCGCCAGCAGCCGGGTGGGGCAGCTATCTGGAAACACCATATATTTT
TRBJ1-5 | 13 | NA | TRBV5-8 | NA | CASSLRGVQPQHF | TGTGCCAGCAGCTTGCGGGGCGTTCAGCCCCAGCATTTT
TRBJ2-5 | 13 | NA | TRBV14 | NA | CASSQWEGETQYF | TGTGCCAGCAGCCAGTGGGAAGGAGAGACCCAGTACTTC
TRBJ1-4 | 15 | TRBD1 | TRBV6-6 | few | CASRIGGTGNEKLFF | TGTGCCAGCCGCATCGGGGGGACAGGGAATGAAAAACTGTTTTTT
TRBJ2-3 | 15 | TRBD2 | TRBV9 | once | CASSVDSGAADTQYF | TGTGCCAGCAGCGTAGATAGCGGGGCAGCAGATACGCAGTATTTT
TRBJ2-1 | 13 | NA | TRBV7-9 | NA | CASSLAGWDEQFF | TGTGCCAGCAGCTTAGCAGGTTGGGATGAGCAGTTCTTC
TRBJ2-2 | 16 | TRBD2 | TRBV7-9 | NA | CASSRSGGAKTGELFF | TGTGCCAGCAGCCGTAGCGGGGGGGCCAAAACCGGGGAGCTGTTTTTT
TRBJ2-4 | 15 | NA | TRBV5-1 | NA | CASSYRVATKNIQYF | TGCGCCAGCAGCTACAGGGTCGCTACCAAAAACATTCAGTACTTC
TRBJ2-5 | 14 | NA | TRBV7-6 | NA | CASSLVADQETQYF | TGTGCCAGCAGCTTAGTGGCAGACCAAGAGACCCAGTACTTC
TRBJ2-7 | 16 | TRBD2 | TRBV6-5 | NA | CASSYSVPSGDYEQYF | TGTGCCAGCAGTTACTCGGTGCCTAGCGGGGATTACGAGCAGTACTTC
TRBJ1-2 | 16 | TRBD1 | TRBV19 | NA | CASSIDPGQGAPGYTF | TGTGCCAGTAGTATAGACCCCGGGCAGGGGGCGCCGGGCTACACCTTC
TRBJ1-5 | 14 | TRBD1 | TRBV6-1 | NA | CASRLTGGNQPQHF | TGTGCCAGCAGACTAACAGGGGGCAATCAGCCCCAGCATTTT
TRBJ1-1 | 16 | TRBD1 | TRBV3-1/TRBV3-2 | NA | CASSQPRQGLNTEAFF | TGTGCCAGCAGCCAACCAAGACAGGGTTTGAACACTGAAGCTTTCTTT
TRBJ2-7 | 16 | NA | TRBV7-2 | NA | CASSSAGAGISYEQYF | TGTGCCAGCAGCTCCGCAGGGGCAGGCATCTCCTACGAGCAGTACTTC
TRBJ2-2 | 18 | NA | TRBV6-1 | NA | CASSDGSRVVWNTGELFF | TGTGCCAGCAGTGACGGTTCACGGGTAGTGTGGAACACCGGGGAGCTGTTTTTT
TRBJ2-7 | 14 | TRBD2 | TRBV7-9 | few | CASSFGLAGHEQYF | TGTGCCAGCAGCTTTGGCCTAGCGGGCCATGAGCAGTACTTC
TRBJ2-7 | 12 | NA | TRBV30 | NA | CAWRPAEYEQYF | TGTGCCTGGAGGCCTGCGGAGTACGAGCAGTACTTC
TRBJ1-2 | 12 | NA | TRBV6-2/TRBV6-3 | NA | CASSYSTGSYTF | TGTGCCAGCAGTTACTCAACAGGAAGCTACACCTTC
TRBJ1-2 | 16 | NA | TRBV5-4 | NA | CASSSVGRRRNYGYTF | TGTGCCAGCAGCTCTGTCGGGCGCCGAAGGAACTATGGCTACACCTTC
TRBJ1-3 | 15 | NA | TRBV19 | NA | CASSIPGLGGNTIYF | TGTGCCAGTAGTATCCCCGGGCTTGGTGGAAACACCATATATTTT
TRBJ1-2 | 15 | TRBD1 | TRBV11-1 | NA | CASSPTGVDIDGYTF | TGTGCCAGCAGCCCAACAGGGGTCGATATCGATGGCTACACCTTC
TRBJ2-3 | 14 | TRBD1 | TRBV2 | NA | CASSQDRGTDTQYF | TGTGCCAGCAGTCAGGACAGGGGAACAGATACGCAGTATTTT
TRBJ2-1 | 15 | TRBD1 | TRBV4-1 | NA | CASSPDRGRSHEQFF | TGCGCCAGCAGCCCCGACAGGGGACGGTCCCATGAGCAGTTCTTC
TRBJ1-2 | 13 | NA | TRBV7-2 | NA | CASSQGANYGYTF | TGTGCCAGCAGCCAAGGAGCTAACTATGGCTACACCTTC
TRBJ1-2 | 13 | TRBD1 | TRBV30 | NA | CAWRVRGAYGYTF | TGTGCCTGGAGGGTCAGGGGGGCCTATGGCTACACCTTC
TRBJ2-3 | 14 | NA | TRBV5-8 | NA | CASTSGGRLGGQYF | TGTGCCAGCACCTCCGGGGGACGGCTCGGCGGGCAGTATTTT
TRBJ2-7 | 15 | NA | TRBV5-4 | NA | CASSLVGGGLNEQYF | TGTGCCAGCAGCTTGGTCGGGGGCGGCTTAAACGAGCAGTACTTC
TRBJ1-5 | 14 | TRBD1 | TRBV6-2/TRBV6-3 | NA | CASSGTVHNQPQHF | TGTGCCAGCAGCGGGACAGTGCACAATCAGCCCCAGCATTTT
TRBJ1-4 | 13 | NA | TRBV3-1/TRBV3-2 | NA | CASSLVGGEKLFF | TGTGCCAGCAGCCTCGTAGGGGGTGAAAAACTGTTTTTT
TRBJ2-1 | 13 | NA | TRBV24-1 | NA | CATSVPGKDEQFF | TGTGCCACCAGCGTCCCAGGGAAGGATGAGCAGTTCTTC
TRBJ2-5 | 14 | NA | TRBV6-5 | NA | CASSYYGGQETQYF | TGTGCCAGCAGTTATTACGGGGGCCAAGAGACCCAGTACTTC
TRBJ1-2 | 15 | NA | TRBV5-1 | NA | CASSLGPQWKYGYTF | TGCGCCAGCAGCTTGGGCCCACAGTGGAAGTATGGCTACACCTTC
TRBJ1-5 | 14 | NA | TRBV2 | NA | CASSNRDSNQPQHF | TGTGCCAGCAGTAACAGGGATAGCAATCAGCCCCAGCATTTT
TRBJ2-3 | 15 | NA | TRBV5-1 | NA | CASSSDSTSTDTQYF | TGCGCCAGCAGCTCGGACAGCACTAGCACAGATACGCAGTATTTT
TRBJ2-2 | 17 | TRBD2 | TRBV11-2 | NA | CASSLARGGAGTGELFF | TGTGCCAGCAGCTTAGCTCGCGGGGGGGCCGGAACCGGGGAGCTGTTTTTT
TRBJ1-6 | 15 | NA | TRBV5-5 | NA | CASSLTGQYNSPLHF | TGTGCCAGCAGCCTAACAGGCCAGTATAATTCACCCCTCCACTTT
TRBJ2-1 | 15 | NA | TRBV7-6 | NA | CASSLAAGTYNEQFF | TGTGCCAGCAGCTTAGCGGCGGGGACCTACAATGAGCAGTTCTTC
TRBJ2-1 | 13 | TRBD1 | TRBV12-3/TRBV12-4 | NA | CASGDRGGNEQFF | TGTGCCAGCGGGGACAGGGGAGGGAATGAGCAGTTCTTC
TRBJ1-5 | 14 | NA | TRBV6-5 | NA | CASSPGFLGEPQHF | TGTGCCAGCAGTCCAGGGTTCCTCGGGGAGCCCCAGCATTTT
TRBJ1-5 | 15 | NA | TRBV7-2 | NA | CASSFGEWSNQPQHF | TGTGCCAGCAGCTTCGGAGAATGGAGCAATCAGCCCCAGCATTTT
TRBJ1-3 | 14 | TRBD1 | TRBV30 | NA | CAWGQGTSGNTIYF | TGTGCCTGGGGACAGGGGACTTCTGGAAACACCATATATTTT
TRBJ1-5 | 15 | NA | TRBV4-3 | once | CASSQDLTNNQPQHF | TGCGCCAGCAGCCAAGATCTAACCAACAATCAGCCCCAGCATTTT
TRBJ1-5 | 16 | NA | TRBV5-8 | few | CASSSTLHGLGQPQHF | TGTGCCAGCAGCTCCACACTTCATGGACTGGGGCAGCCCCAGCATTTT
TRBJ1-1 | 14 | TRBD1 | TRBV6-5 | NA | CASSELTGATEAFF | TGTGCCAGCAGCGAGCTAACAGGGGCCACTGAAGCTTTCTTT
TRBJ2-1 | 16 | NA | TRBV27 | NA | CASSLPPGPHVNEQFF | TGTGCCAGCAGTTTACCCCCAGGGCCTCATGTCAATGAGCAGTTCTTC
TRBJ1-5 | 16 | NA | TRBV2 | NA | CASSPPGRNSNQPQHF | TGTGCCAGCAGTCCACCAGGACGGAATAGCAATCAGCCCCAGCATTTT
TRBJ2-3 | 18 | NA | TRBV4-3 | NA | CASSQGYGRGSSTDTQYF | TGCGCCAGCAGCCAAGGGTATGGCAGGGGATCTAGCACAGATACGCAGTATTTT
TRBJ2-5 | 14 | NA | TRBV7-7 | few | CASSLDSGGETQYF | TGTGCTAGCAGCTTGGACTCTGGTGGAGAGACCCAGTACTTC
TRBJ1-2 | 17 | TRBD1 | TRBV18 | few | CASSSAARGQKDYGYTF | TGTGCCAGCTCCTCCGCAGCCAGGGGGCAAAAAGACTATGGCTACACCTTC
TRBJ1-2 | 13 | NA | TRBV5-4 | NA | CASSLVGEDGYTF | TGTGCCAGCAGCTTGGTCGGCGAGGATGGCTACACCTTC
TRBJ1-6 | 15 | NA | TRBV30 | NA | CAWSRAGGNNSPLHF | TGTGCCTGGAGCCGAGCGGGGGGAAATAATTCACCCCTCCACTTT
TRBJ1-5 | 16 | NA | TRBV4-1 | NA | CASSQGPQGALEPQHF | TGCGCCAGCAGCCAGGGGCCACAGGGTGCTCTTGAACCCCAGCATTTT
TRBJ2-3 | 14 | NA | TRBV9 | once | CASSVGGSADTQYF | TGTGCCAGCAGCGTAGGAGGCTCTGCAGATACGCAGTATTTT
TRBJ1-2 | 21 | TRBD1 | TRBV2 | NA | CASSDELINIGTGGRGYGYTF | TGTGCCAGCAGTGATGAGTTAATAAATATTGGGACAGGGGGTCGAGGCTATGGCTACACCTTC